The subject of this entry is one TCR beta chain. This entry comes from a study of T cell changes during pregnancy in multiple sclerosis. Germline CDR1 is MNHNS and CDR2 is SASEGT. The CDR3 length is 14 residues. V lost 7 bases, J lost 8 bases, and 13 bases stayed unmatched. The method was immunoSEQ multiplex PCR; TCRdb's version includes in-frame clones alone and lacks a portion of them. This table holds about 70,000 clones, nearly 95% found once. Source: CD4+ T cells from peripheral blood mononuclear cells, taken after pregnancy. This clonotype was sampled from a female donor with multiple sclerosis, enrolled in a pregnancy study. The chain carries TRBV6-1 and TRBJ1-2, with TRBD1 matching over 7 bases. In DNA, the CDR3 is TGTGCCAGCACCGAAGCGTGGCAGGGGGGCGGCTACACCTTC. Its protein is CASTEAWQGGGYTF.